This T cell receptor beta chain was sequenced in a study of T cells after yellow fever vaccination (dated by TCRdb to between 2018 and 2020). In terms of the full investigation: Libraries from fractions with low cell numbers were prepared with the SMART-Seq v4 Ultra Low Input RNA kit. Bulk TCR alpha and beta repertoires were sequenced longitudinally to track T-cell clones before and after primary and booster YFV17D yellow fever vaccination. Bulk PBMC replicates and cell subsets were isolated from blood drawn at multiple timepoints before and after both primary and secondary immunization. Two healthy male donors, one aged 18 to 30 and one aged 30 to 40 years, made up the cohort.

The germline V gene specifies LGHNA as CDR1 and YNFKEQ as CDR2. Including cysteine and phenylalanine, the CDR3 has 17 amino acids. Of the read, only the CDR3 DNA is kept; its 51 bases are in frame from base 1. V has 3 bases trimmed and J has 4 bases trimmed; junction bases matching no gene number 9. TCR cDNA was synthesized by 5'RACE template switching, through which a universal primer site and unique molecular identifiers were introduced. Priming of cDNA synthesis was performed from both the TCR alpha and TCR beta constant segments. Libraries were amplified in two PCR steps, with sample barcodes and sequencing adapters added in the second step. Sequencing of libraries was done on Illumina HiSeq 2500 (2x100 bp) or NovaSeq (2x150 bp). Processing in the source paper ran as follows. MIGEC handled demultiplexing of reads and collapsing into UMI consensus sequences, while MiXCR performed V(D)J alignment. Vaccine-responding clonotypes were identified with edgeR using replicate PBMC samples, with FDR below 0.01 and a log2 fold change above 5 up to day 15 being required. Each bulk clonotype received a CD4 or CD8 identity based on whether the sequenced CD4 or CD8 repertoire contained that clonotype at higher abundance. Using fastp at Q25 and MiXCR, TCRdb reprocessed the public reads and kept productive beta chains. CDR3 protein duplicates are merged, each entry listing the most common genes and DNA. It is TCRdb's table, rather than the study itself, that gives the V and J calls and clone size. Here the sample has 160,000 or so distinct CDR3 sequences; approximately 6.7% occur a single time. The top ten clonotypes cover 2.5% to 3% of the sample.

In the paper's terms, the treatment or condition label means: live attenuated yellow fever vaccine strain. A standard Ficoll-Paque protocol was used to isolate PBMCs from peripheral blood. Dynabeads CD4 and CD8 positive selection kits were used to isolate the CD4 and CD8 T-cell fractions. RNA was extracted with TriZol from bulk PBMCs, CD4 and CD8 fractions, and dextramer-positive and dextramer-negative fractions. The paper as a whole reports these results and caveats: Computational filtering was needed because FACS-sorted repertoires could contain abundant contaminating clonotypes from the bulk population. Most clones expanded after primary vaccination (almost 97% of CD4 and around 88% of CD8) were re-detected after the booster, suggesting that broad memory maintenance occurred. Because only two donors were included in the study, the extent to which the findings can be generalized is limited. The secondary T-cell response was weaker than the primary response but faster, peaking on day 5 instead of day 15. A small share of clonotypes occurred in both CD4 and CD8 compartments, likely arising from convergent recombination.

This clonotype occurred a few times. It has no known antigen specificity. The input lacks base qualities; no much larger clone sits a single base away. The V and J segments used are TRBV4-2 and TRBJ2-7, with 13 middle bases fitting TRBD2. This TCR was sampled from a man aged 18 to 35 who received the YFV17D yellow fever vaccine. Sequencing used CD4+ T cells sorted from PBMCs, obtained 5 days after the first yellow fever vaccination. This receptor has the CDR3 CASSQGVLAGGSYEQYF. In nucleotides, the sequence is TGTGCCAGCAGCCAGGGGGTACTAGCGGGGGGGTCGTACGAGCAGTACTTC.